This TCR beta chain was identified during a study of blood T cells in healthy people across ages. Trimming took 1 base from V and 4 from J, leaving 12 bases between them. Germline loops: CDR1 DFQATT, CDR2 SNEGSKA (reference sequence). The CDR3 contains 14 residues. PCR was performed a second time for 7 to 11 cycles using a sample-barcoded 5' primer and a J-beta primer mix. TCRdb independently ran MiXCR on the 5' RACE reads; one entry per CDR3 protein. The sample lists about 650,000 distinct CDR3 sequences; about 51% were seen once. The sample was blood. The sequence derives from a woman of 80 years or more in good health. The chain recombines TRBV20-1 with TRBJ2-3; no definite D call. The CDR3 nucleotides are TGCAGTGCTAGAGCGCTACCGAACTCAGATACGCAGTATTTT. This encodes CSARALPNSDTQYF.